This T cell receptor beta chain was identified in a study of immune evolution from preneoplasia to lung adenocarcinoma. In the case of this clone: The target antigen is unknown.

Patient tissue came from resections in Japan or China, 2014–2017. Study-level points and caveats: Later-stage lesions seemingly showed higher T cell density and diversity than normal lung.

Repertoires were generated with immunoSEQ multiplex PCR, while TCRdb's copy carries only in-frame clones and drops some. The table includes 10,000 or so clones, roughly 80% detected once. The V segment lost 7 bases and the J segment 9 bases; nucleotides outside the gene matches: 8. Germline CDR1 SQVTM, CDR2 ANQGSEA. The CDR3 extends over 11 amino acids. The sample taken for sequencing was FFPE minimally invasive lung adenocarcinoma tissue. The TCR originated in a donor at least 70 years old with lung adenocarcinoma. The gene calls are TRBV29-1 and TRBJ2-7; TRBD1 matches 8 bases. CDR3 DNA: TGCAGCGGTAACGCAGGGGGCGGGCAGTACTTC. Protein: CSGNAGGGQYF.